This T cell receptor (beta chain) was retrieved from a study of T-cell reconstitution after alpha-beta-depleted transplantation in children. Findings and limits, study-wide: Expanded graft clones numbering several hundred reportedly gave rise to alpha-beta T cells about two months after transplant. Newly produced T cells mostly accounted for T-cell counts and diversity one year post-transplant. Surviving recipient cells, namely T cells and thymic progenitors, were the source of high day-60 TCRbeta diversity in some patients.

Germline V gene lookup returns CDR1 KGHDR and CDR2 SFDVKD. The length of the CDR3 is 11 residues. Trimming shortened V by 12 bases and J by 14 bases, and 19 bases separated the two germline ends. Molecular barcoding with unique molecular identifiers was used for the TCRbeta library. TCRdb redid the calling of the PCR reads with MiXCR, one entry per CDR3 protein. The data contain about 580,000 distinct CDR3 sequences, roughly 23% of them seen just once; the ten biggest clones take up roughly an eighth. As regards this clonotype: As yet, its antigen is unknown.

This specimen was PBMCs, mostly from graft donor cells, taken 360 days after TCRalphabeta/CD19-depleted stem cell transplant. This clonotype originated in a boy less than two years old who had a stem cell transplant for acute myeloid leukemia, so the T cells may come from the graft donor. The chain is built from TRBV24-1 and TRBJ2-1; D might be TRBD1 or TRBD2, each matching 5 bases. CDR3: CAPPPREGEFF. CDR3 nucleotide sequence: TGTGCCCCACCCCCTCGGGAAGGGGAGTTCTTC.